The TCR beta chain under discussion was sequenced for a study of cytomegalovirus exposure and HLA in healthy donors (dated by TCRdb to 2017 to 2019). Describing the broader study: According to a later analysis, the 120 or so validation repertoires were produced on the same platform as the 600 to 850 repertoires of the first cohort. The study was designed to test whether signatures of past pathogen exposure could be identified by cataloging public T cell receptors. Besides the first cohort of around 700 subjects, a separate validation cohort made up of 120 different subjects was used. High-throughput TCR immunosequencing, statistical association of individual TCRs with disease status, and machine learning were combined to predict cytomegalovirus infection status.

Library generation was performed with the immunoSEQ multiplex PCR assay. As for the original processing: A statistical classification framework was built for diagnosing cytomegalovirus status from the catalog of TCR beta chain sequences. TCRdb took over this immuneACCESS table, retaining in-frame rearrangements with V and J assigned. Such tables are incomplete; in checked studies, under half of the missing clones stem from an unresolved V gene, and the remainder is unexplained. For V, J and clone size, that table is used; D and trimming come from the DNA. Here the sample has roughly 170,000 clones; approximately 83% occur a single time. Together, the top ten hold around 2.8% of the sample. There are 15 amino acids in the CDR3, from cysteine to phenylalanine inclusive. Just CDR3 DNA is preserved here, 45 bases in frame from base 1. CDR1 SGHNT and CDR2 YYREEE are derived from the germline V gene (reference sequence). The junction shows trimming of 3 bases on V and 7 bases on J, plus 14 bases between the germline ends.

Donors formed part of the validation cohort, which comprised fewer than 150 subjects and was distinct from the first cohort of over 500 subjects. As to this clone: Its antigen target is currently unknown. Qualities for individual bases were not recorded, and no much larger clone is one base off.

Broader findings and caveats from the paper: The validation cohort had no HLA typing available for a later analysis, so co-occurrence within that cohort was assessed over all 120 or so repertoires. According to the authors, the approach could potentially be generalized to other disease states and immunological phenotypes. A total of fewer than 200 TCR beta chains were listed by the study as associated with cytomegalovirus. In a later analysis, TCRs clustered in the first cohort were found to also tend to co-occur in the approximately 120 validation repertoires, with 94% of cluster scores above 0. Most TCR sequences were seen in very few donors, while some public TCRs were found in many individuals. A few of the identified cytomegalovirus-associated TCR beta chains were confirmed in vitro to be specific for cytomegalovirus antigens. In both the original and validation cohorts, the classifier was reported to diagnose cytomegalovirus status with high specificity and sensitivity.

Specimen: PBMCs. The chain is made from TRBV5-4 and TRBJ1-6, with the D gene uncertain. The sequence came from a woman between 18 and 29 years old in good health and CMV-seropositive. This receptor has the CDR3 CASSWTRGANSPLHF. The DNA sequence follows: TGTGCCAGCAGCTGGACCCGGGGAGCCAATTCACCCCTCCACTTT.